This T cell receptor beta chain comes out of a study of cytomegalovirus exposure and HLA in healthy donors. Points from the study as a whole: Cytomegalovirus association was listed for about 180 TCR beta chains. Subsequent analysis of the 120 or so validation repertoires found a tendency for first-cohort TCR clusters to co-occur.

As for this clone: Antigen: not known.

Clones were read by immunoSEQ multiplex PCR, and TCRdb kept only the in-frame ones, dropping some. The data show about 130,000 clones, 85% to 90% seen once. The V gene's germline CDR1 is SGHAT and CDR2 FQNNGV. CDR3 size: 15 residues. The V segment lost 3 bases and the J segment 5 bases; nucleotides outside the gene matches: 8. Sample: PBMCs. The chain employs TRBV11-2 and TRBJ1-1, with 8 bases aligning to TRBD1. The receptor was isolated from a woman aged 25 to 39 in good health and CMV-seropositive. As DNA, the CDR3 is TGTGCCAGCAGCTTTTTACAGGGGGTCGGGACTGAAGCTTTCTTT. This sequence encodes CASSFLQGVGTEAFF.